The rows below give T cell receptor beta chains drawn from one sample of a study of siplizumab effects on memory and regulatory T cells. Sequencing was performed with immunoSEQ multiplex PCR; in TCRdb, only in-frame clones are kept and a portion is missing. The top ten clones hold 0.85% to 1.3% of a sample with more than 85,000 clones, roughly 92% of them seen once. Sequenced material: CD4+ T cells sorted from blood. The receptors here all came from a human donor in good health. Both conserved end residues are part of each CDR3. The D gene is left open where the match is weak. Size is omitted from some rows. Given values are once, few, many or a class for expanded clones.

. | TRBJ2-7 | . | TRBV5-1 | CASSLDGSHYEQYF | TGCGCCAGCAGCTTGGATGGCAGTCACTACGAGCAGTACTTC
. | TRBJ2-1 | . | TRBV19 | CASTTSAPSNEQFF | TGTGCCAGTACCACGAGCGCGCCCTCCAATGAGCAGTTCTTC
. | TRBJ1-5 | . | TRBV2 | CASSEAPGGVQPQHF | TGTGCCAGCAGTGAAGCGCCTGGGGGGGTCCAGCCCCAGCATTTT
. | TRBJ2-7 | . | TRBV19 | CASSIVPFSAHYEQYF | TGTGCCAGTAGTATCGTCCCCTTTTCGGCACACTACGAGCAGTACTTC
TRBD1 | TRBJ2-6 | . | TRBV13 | CASSLVQGLSGANVLTF | TGTGCCAGCAGCTTAGTACAGGGGTTATCTGGGGCCAACGTCCTGACTTTC
. | TRBJ1-5 | . | TRBV2 | CASSPNPPGTWTNQPQHF | TGTGCCAGCAGCCCAAACCCACCCGGGACCTGGACGAATCAGCCCCAGCATTTT
. | TRBJ1-2 | . | TRBV11-2 | CASSLIQKPNYGYTF | TGTGCCAGCAGCTTAATTCAGAAACCAAACTATGGCTACACCTTC
TRBD1 | TRBJ1-1 | . | TRBV12-5 | CASRTGNTEAFF | TGTGCTAGTAGGACAGGGAACACTGAAGCTTTCTTT
. | TRBJ2-3 | . | TRBV14 | CASSQNHVTQYF | TGTGCCAGCAGCCAAAATCATGTTACGCAGTATTTT
TRBD2 | TRBJ2-5 | . | TRBV7-9 | CASSWTSGREETQYF | TGTGCCAGCAGCTGGACTAGCGGGAGGGAAGAGACCCAGTACTTC
. | TRBJ2-2 | . | TRBV6-1 | CASSQGTTNTGELFF | TGTGCCAGCAGTCAGGGTACTACGAACACCGGGGAGCTGTTTTTT
. | TRBJ2-5 | . | TRBV7-9 | CASSTRTVRETQYF | TGTGCCAGCAGCACCCGGACAGTTCGAGAGACCCAGTACTTC
. | TRBJ2-2 | . | TRBV2 | CASSAGSSAVPGELFF | TGTGCCAGCAGTGCCGGGTCCTCAGCGGTCCCCGGGGAGCTGTTTTTT
. | TRBJ1-5 | . | TRBV10-2 | CASSEWKGGRDQPQHF | TGCGCCAGCAGTGAATGGAAGGGTGGGCGAGATCAGCCCCAGCATTTT
. | TRBJ1-1 | . | TRBV6-5 | CASSYGERTEAFF | TGTGCCAGCAGTTATGGGGAAAGAACTGAAGCTTTCTTT
. | TRBJ1-2 | . | TRBV6-1 | CASSLLVRGYTF | TGTGCCAGCAGTTTGTTGGTACGTGGCTACACCTTC
TRBD1 | TRBJ2-7 | . | TRBV5-1 | CASSLVTGVYEQYF | TGCGCCAGCAGCTTGGTGACAGGGGTATACGAGCAGTACTTC
TRBD2 | TRBJ2-3 | . | TRBV28 | CASSNYLGTRTDTQYF | TGTGCCAGCTCAAATTACCTAGGGACTAGAACAGATACGCAGTATTTT
. | TRBJ2-6 | . | TRBV30 | CAWRYGSSSGANVLTF | TGTGCCTGGAGATACGGGTCGAGCTCTGGGGCCAACGTCCTGACTTTC
TRBD2 | TRBJ2-7 | few | TRBV5-1 | CASSLDPSGLYEQYF | TGCGCCAGCAGCTTAGATCCTAGCGGCCTCTACGAGCAGTACTTC
. | TRBJ2-4 | . | TRBV18 | CASSPMGRSLAKNIQYF | TGTGCCAGCTCACCTATGGGCAGGTCCCTAGCCAAAAACATTCAGTACTTC
TRBD1 | TRBJ2-1 | once | TRBV5-4 | CASSLEGRDRGLFF | TGTGCCAGCAGCTTGGAAGGTCGAGACAGGGGATTATTCTTC
. | TRBJ1-2 | few | TRBV5-1 | CASSQLKLVGYTF | TGCGCCAGCAGCCAACTAAAACTAGTCGGCTACACCTTC
TRBD2 | TRBJ2-1 | . | TRBV7-3 | CASSFGTSGSDEQFF | TGTGCCAGCAGCTTCGGAACTAGCGGGAGTGATGAGCAGTTCTTC
. | TRBJ2-2 | . | TRBV5-6 | CASSVVVAGIGELFF | TGTGCCAGCAGCGTGGTGGTGGCAGGAATCGGGGAGCTGTTTTTT